This T cell receptor beta chain was sequenced for a study of cytomegalovirus exposure and HLA in healthy donors. With respect to this clone: The antigen remains undetermined. At the DNA level, this CDR3 is encoded by other sequences in the same sample as well.

It was healthy bone marrow donors who served as donors. Study observations and caveats: For most TCR beta V segments, an earlier analysis put the productive rate at about 87% or about 30% of the time. HLA restriction was apparent for most CMV-associated TCR beta chains in a later analysis. The authors enumerated 164 TCR beta chains as linked to cytomegalovirus.

PCR used 60 Vbeta primers and 13 Jbeta primers. Only in-frame clones appear in the TCRdb table, and some are missing; sequencing was by immunoSEQ multiplex PCR. The data show some 140,000 clones, with 55% to 80% seen just once and about 1.2% held by the top ten. CDR3 size: 13 residues. CDR1 is MNHEY, CDR2 SVGAGI, per germline. Germline trimming cut 2 bases from V and 8 bases from J; bases unmatched to any gene: 3. The V gene is TRBV6-5, the J gene TRBJ1-2; 9 bases are a match to TRBD1. The source of this sequence is a woman aged 40 to 49 in good health and CMV-seronegative. What was sequenced was PBMCs. The CDR3: CASSYGQGRGYTF. The CDR3 nucleotides read TGTGCCAGCAGTTACGGACAGGGGAGGGGCTACACCTTC.